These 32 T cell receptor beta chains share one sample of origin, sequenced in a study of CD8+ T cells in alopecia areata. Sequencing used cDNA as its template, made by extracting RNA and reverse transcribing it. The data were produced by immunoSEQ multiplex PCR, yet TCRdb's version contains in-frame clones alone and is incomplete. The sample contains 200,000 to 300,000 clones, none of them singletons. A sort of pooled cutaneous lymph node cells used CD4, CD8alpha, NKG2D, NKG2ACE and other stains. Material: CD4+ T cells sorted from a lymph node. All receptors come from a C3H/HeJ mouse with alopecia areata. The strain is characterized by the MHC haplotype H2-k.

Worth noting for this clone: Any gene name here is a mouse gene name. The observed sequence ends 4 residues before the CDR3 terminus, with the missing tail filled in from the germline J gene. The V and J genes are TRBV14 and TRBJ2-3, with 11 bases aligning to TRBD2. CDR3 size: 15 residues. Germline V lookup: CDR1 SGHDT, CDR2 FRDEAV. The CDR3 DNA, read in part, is TGTGCCAGCAGTCCCGGGACTGGGGGAAGAGAA. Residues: CASSPGTGGRE. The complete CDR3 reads CASSPGTGGRETLYF.

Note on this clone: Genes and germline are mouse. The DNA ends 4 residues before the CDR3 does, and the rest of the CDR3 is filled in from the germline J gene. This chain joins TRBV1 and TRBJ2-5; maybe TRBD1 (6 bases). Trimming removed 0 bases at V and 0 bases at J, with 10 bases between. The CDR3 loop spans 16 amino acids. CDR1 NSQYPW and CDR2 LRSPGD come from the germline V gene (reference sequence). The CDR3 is CTCSADRGGNQDTQYF. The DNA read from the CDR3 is TGCACCTGCAGTGCAGACAGGGGAGGGAACCAAGAC.

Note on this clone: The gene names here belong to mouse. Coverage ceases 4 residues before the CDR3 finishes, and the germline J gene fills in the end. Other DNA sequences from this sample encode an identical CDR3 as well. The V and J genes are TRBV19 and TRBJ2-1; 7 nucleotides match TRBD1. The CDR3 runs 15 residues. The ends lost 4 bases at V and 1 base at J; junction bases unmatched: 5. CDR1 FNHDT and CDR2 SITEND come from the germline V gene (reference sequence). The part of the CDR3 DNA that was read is TGTGCCAGCAGTCCCCGGGACAGCAACTATGCT. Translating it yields CASSPRDSNYA. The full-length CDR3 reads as CASSPRDSNYAEQFF.

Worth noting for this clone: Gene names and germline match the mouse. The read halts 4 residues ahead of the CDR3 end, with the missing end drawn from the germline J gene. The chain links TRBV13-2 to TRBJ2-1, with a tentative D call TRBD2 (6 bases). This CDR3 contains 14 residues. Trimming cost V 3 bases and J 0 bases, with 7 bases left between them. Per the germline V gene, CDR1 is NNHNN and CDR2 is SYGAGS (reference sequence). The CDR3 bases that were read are TGTGCCAGCGGTGCTGGGGATAACTATGCT. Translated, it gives CASGAGDNYA. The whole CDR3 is CASGAGDNYAEQFF.

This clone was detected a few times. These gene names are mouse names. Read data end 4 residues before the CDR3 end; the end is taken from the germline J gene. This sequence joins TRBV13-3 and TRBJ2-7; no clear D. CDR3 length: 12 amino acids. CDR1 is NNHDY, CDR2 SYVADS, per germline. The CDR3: CASSDAEDEQYF. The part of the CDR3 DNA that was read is TGTGCCAGCAGTGATGCAGAGGAT.

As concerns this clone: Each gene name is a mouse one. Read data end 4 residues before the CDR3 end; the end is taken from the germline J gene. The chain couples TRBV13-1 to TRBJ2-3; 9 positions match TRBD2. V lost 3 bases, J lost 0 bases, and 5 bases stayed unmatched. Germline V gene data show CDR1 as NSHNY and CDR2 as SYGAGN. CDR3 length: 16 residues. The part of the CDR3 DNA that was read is TGTGCCAGCAGTGTCCTGACTGGGGGTAGTGCAGAA. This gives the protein CASSVLTGGSAE. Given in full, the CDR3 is CASSVLTGGSAETLYF.

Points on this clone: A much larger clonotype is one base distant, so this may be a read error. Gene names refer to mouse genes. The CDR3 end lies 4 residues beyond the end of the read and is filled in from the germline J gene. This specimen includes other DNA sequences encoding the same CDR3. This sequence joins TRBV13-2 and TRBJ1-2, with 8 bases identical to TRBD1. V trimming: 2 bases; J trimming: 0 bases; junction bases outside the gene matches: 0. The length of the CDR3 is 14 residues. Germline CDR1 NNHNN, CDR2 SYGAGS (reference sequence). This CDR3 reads CASGEQGANSDYTF. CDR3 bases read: TGTGCCAGCGGTGAACAGGGGGCAAACTCC.

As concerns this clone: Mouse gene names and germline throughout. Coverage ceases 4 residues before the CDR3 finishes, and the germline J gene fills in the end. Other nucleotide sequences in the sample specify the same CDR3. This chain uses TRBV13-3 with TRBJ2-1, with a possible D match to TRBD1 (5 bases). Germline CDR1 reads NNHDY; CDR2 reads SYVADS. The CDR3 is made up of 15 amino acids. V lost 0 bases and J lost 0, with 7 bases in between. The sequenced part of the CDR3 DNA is TGTGCCAGCAGTGATGGGCAGGGTAACTATGCT. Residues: CASSDGQGNYA. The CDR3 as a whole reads CASSDGQGNYAEQFF.

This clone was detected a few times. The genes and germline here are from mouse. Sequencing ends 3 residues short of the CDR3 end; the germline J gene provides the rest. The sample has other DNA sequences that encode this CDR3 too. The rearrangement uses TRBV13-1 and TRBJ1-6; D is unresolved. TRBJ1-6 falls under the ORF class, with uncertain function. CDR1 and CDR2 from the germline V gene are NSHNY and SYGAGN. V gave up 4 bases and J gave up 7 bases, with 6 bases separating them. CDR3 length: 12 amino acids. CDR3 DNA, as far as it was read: TGTGCCAGCAGTAGAGGGAATTCGCCC. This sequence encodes CASSRGNSP. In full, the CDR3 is CASSRGNSPLYF.

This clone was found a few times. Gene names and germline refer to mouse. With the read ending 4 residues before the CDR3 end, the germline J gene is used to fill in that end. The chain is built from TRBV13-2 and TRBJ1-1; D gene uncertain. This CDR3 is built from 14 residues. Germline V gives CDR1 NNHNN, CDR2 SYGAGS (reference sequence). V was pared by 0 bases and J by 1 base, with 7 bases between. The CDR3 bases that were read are TGTGCCAGCGGTGATGCACCAGGGAACACA. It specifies CASGDAPGNT. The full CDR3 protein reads CASGDAPGNTEVFF.

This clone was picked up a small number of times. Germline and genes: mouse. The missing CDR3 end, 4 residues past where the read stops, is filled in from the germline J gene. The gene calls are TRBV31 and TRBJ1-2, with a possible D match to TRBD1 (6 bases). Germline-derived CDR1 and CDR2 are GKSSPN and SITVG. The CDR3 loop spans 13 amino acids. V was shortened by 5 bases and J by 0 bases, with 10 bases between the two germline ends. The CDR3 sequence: CAWGDNSNSDYTF. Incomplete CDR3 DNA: TGTGCCTGGGGGGACAACTCAAACTCC.

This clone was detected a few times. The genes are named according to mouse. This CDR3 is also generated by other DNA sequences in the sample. CDR3: CASSISGTANSDYTF. The sequenced CDR3 bases are TGTGCCAGCAGTATAAGTGGGACAGCAAACTCC. V gene TRBV19 combines with J gene TRBJ1-2; 7 nucleotides align to TRBD1. The read is 4 residues too short to cover the CDR3 end, so that end is filled in from the germline J gene. Losses at the gene ends were 1 base for V and 0 bases for J; bases not matched to a gene: 3. CDR3 length: 15 residues. CDR1 is FNHDT, CDR2 SITEND, per germline (reference sequence).

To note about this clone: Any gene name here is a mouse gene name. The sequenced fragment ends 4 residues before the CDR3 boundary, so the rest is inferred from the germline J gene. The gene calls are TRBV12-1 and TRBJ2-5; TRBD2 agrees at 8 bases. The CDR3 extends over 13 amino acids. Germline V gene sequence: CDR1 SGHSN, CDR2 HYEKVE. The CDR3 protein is CASSRDWKDTQYF. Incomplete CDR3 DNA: TGTGCCAGCTCCCGGGACTGGAAAGAC. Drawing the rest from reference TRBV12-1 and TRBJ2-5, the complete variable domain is DSGVVQSPRHIIKEKGGRSVLTCIPISGHSNVVWYQQTLGKELKFLIQHYEKVERDKGFLPSRFSVQQFDDYHSEMNMSALELEDSAMYFCASSRDWKDTQYFGPGTRLLVL.

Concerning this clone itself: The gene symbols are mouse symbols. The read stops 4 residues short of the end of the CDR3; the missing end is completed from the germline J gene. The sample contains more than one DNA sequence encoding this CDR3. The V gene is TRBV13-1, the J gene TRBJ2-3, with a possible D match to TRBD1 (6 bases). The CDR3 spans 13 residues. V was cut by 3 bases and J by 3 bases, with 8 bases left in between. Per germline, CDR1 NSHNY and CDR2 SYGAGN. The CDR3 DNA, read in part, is TGTGCCAGCAGTGGCGGGACAGCAGAA. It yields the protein CASSGGTAE. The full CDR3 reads CASSGGTAETLYF.

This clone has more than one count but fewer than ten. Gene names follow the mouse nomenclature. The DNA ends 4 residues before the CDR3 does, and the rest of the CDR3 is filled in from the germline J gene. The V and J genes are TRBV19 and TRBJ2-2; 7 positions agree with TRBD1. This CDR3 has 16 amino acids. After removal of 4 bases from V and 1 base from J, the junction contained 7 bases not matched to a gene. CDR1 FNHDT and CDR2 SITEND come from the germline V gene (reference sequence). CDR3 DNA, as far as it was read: TGTGCCAGCAGTCCCCGGGGACAGTTAAACACCGGG. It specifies CASSPRGQLNTG. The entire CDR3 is CASSPRGQLNTGQLYF.

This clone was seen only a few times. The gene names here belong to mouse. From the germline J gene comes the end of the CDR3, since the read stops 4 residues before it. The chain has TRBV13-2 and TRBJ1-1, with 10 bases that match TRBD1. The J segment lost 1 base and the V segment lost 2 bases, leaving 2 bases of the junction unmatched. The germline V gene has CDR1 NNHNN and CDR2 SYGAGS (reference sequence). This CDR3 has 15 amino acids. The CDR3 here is CASGDGDRGNTEVFF. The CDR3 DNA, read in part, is TGTGCCAGCGGTGACGGGGACAGGGGAAACACA.

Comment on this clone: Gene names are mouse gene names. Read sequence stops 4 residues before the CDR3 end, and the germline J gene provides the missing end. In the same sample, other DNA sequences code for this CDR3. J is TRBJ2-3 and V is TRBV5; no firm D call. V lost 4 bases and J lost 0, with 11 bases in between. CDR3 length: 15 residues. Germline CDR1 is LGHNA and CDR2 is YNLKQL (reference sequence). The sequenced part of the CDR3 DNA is TGTGCCAGCAGCCCCCGACAATCTAGTGCAGAA. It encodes CASSPRQSSAE. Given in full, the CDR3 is CASSPRQSSAETLYF.

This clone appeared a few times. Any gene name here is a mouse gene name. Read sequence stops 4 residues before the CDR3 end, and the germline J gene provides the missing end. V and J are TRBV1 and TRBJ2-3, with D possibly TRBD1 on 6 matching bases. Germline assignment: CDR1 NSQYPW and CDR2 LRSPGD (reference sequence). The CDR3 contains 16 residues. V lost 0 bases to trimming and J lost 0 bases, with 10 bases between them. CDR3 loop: CTCSAERGSSAETLYF. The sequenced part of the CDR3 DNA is TGCACCTGCAGTGCAGAGAGGGGGTCTAGTGCAGAA. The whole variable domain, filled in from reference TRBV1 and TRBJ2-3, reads VTLLEQNPRWRLVPRGQAVNLRCILKNSQYPWMSWYQQDLQKQLQWLFTLRSPGDKEVKSLPGADYLATRVTDTELRLQVANMSQGRTLYCTCSAERGSSAETLYFGSGTRLTVL.

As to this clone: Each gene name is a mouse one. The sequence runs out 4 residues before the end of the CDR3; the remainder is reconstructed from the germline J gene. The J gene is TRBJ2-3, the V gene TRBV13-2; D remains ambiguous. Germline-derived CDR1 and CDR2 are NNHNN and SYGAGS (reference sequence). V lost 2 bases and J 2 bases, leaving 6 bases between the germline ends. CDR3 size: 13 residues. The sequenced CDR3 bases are TGTGCCAGCGGTGACTTTTTTGCAGAA. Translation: CASGDFFAE. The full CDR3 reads CASGDFFAETLYF.

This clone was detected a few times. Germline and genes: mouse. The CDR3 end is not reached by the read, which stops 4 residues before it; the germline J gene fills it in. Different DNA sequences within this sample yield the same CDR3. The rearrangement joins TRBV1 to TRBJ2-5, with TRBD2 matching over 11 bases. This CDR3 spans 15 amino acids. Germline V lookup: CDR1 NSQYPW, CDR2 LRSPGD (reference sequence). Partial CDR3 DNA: TGCACCTGCAGTGCAGATGGGACTGGGGGAGAC. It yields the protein CTCSADGTGGD. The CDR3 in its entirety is CTCSADGTGGDTQYF.

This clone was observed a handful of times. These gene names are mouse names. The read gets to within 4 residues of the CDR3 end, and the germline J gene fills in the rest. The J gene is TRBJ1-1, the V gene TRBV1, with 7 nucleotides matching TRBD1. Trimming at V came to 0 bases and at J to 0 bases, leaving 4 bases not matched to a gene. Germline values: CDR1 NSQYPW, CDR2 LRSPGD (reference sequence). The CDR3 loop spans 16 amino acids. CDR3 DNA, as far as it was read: TGCACCTGCAGTGCAGATCAGGGACAGACAAACACA. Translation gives CTCSADQGQTNT. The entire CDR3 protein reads CTCSADQGQTNTEVFF.

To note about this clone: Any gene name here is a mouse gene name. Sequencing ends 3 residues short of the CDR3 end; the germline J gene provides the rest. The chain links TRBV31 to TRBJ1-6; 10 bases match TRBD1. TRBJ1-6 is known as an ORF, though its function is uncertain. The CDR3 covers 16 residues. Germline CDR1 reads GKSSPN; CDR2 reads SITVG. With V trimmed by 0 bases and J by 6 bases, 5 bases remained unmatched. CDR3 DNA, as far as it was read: TGTGCCTGGAGTCTAGGGACAGGGGCCTTTAATTCGCCC. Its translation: CAWSLGTGAFNSP. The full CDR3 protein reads CAWSLGTGAFNSPLYF.

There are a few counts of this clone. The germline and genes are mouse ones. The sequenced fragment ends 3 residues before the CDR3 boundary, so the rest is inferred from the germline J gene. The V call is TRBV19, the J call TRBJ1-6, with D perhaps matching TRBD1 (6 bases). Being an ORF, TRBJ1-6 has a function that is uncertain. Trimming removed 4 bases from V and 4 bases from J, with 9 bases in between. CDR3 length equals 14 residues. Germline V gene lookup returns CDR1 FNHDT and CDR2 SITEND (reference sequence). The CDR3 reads CASSRDTYNSPLYF. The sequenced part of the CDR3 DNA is TGTGCCAGCAGTCGGGACACATATAATTCGCCC.

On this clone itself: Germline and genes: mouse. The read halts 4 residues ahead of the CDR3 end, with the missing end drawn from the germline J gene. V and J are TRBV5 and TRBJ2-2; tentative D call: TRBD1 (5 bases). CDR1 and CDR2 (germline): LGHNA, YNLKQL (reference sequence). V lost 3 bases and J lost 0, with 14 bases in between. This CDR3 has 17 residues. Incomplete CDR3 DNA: TGTGCCAGCAGCCACCCCAGGACACTTGCAAACACCGGG. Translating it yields CASSHPRTLANTG. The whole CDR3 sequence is CASSHPRTLANTGQLYF.

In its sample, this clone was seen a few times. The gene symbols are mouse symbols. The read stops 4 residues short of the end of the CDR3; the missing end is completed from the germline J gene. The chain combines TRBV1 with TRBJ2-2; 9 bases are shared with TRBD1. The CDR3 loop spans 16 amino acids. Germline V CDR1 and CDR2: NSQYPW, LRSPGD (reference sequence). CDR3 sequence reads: CTCSADTTGGNGQLYF. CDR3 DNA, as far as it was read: TGCACCTGCAGTGCAGATACCACAGGGGGCAACGGG.

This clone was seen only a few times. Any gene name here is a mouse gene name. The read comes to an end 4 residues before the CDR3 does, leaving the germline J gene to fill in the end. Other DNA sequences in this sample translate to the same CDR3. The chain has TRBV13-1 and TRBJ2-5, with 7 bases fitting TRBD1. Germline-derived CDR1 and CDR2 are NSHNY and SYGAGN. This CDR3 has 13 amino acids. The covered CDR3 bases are TGTGCCAGCAGTGTCGACAGGGTTGAC. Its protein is CASSVDRVD. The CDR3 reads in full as CASSVDRVDTQYF.

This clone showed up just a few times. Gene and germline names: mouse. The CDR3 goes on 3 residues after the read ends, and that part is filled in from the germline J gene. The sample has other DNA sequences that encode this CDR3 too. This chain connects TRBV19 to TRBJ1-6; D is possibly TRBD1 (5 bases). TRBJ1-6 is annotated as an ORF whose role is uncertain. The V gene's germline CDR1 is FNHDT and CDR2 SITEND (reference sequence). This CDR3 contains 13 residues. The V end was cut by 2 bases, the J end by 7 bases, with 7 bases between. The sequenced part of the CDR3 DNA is TGTGCCAGCAGTATGAGGGGAAATTCGCCC. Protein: CASSMRGNSP. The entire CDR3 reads CASSMRGNSPLYF.

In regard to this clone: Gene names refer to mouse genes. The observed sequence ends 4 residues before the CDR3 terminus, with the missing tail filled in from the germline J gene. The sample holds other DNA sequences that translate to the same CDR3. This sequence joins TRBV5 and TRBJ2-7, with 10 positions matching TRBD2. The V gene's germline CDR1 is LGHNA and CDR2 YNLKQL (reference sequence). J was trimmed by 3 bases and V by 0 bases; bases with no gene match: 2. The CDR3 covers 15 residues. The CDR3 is CASSQDRDWGYEQYF. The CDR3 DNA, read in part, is TGTGCCAGCAGCCAAGATAGGGACTGGGGCTAT.

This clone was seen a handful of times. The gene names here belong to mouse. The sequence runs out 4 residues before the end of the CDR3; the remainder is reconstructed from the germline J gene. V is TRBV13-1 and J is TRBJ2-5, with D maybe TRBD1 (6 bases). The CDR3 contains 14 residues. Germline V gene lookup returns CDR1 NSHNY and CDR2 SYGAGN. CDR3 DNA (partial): TGTGCCAGCAGTGATGTAATCAGGGGTGAC. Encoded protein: CASSDVIRGD. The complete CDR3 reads CASSDVIRGDTQYF.

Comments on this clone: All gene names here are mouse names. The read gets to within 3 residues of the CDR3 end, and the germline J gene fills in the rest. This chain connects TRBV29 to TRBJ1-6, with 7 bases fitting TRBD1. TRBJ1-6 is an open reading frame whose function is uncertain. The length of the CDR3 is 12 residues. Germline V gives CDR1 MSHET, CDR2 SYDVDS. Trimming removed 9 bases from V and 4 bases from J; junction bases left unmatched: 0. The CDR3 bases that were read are TGTGCTAGGGGACAGTATAATTCGCCC. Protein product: CARGQYNSP. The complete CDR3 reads CARGQYNSPLYF.

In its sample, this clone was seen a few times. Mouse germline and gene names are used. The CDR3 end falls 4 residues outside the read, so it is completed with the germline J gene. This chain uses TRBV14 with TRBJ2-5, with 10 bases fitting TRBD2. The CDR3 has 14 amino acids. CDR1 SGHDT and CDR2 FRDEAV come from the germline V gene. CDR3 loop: CASRSGTGEDTQYF. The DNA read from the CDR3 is TGTGCCAGCAGATCCGGGACTGGGGAAGAC.

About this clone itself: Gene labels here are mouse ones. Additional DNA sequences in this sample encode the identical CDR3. CDR3 DNA, as far as it was read: TGTGCCTGGAGTCCGTCAGGGGACTCC. Its translation: CAWSPSGDS. The whole CDR3 sequence is CAWSPSGDSDYTF. The rearrangement links TRBV31 to TRBJ1-2; D might be TRBD1 (6 bases). The read gets to within 4 residues of the CDR3 end, and the germline J gene fills in the rest. Per the germline V gene, CDR1 is GKSSPN and CDR2 is SITVG. The V end lost 1 base, the J end lost 3 bases, and 9 bases lay between the germline ends. The CDR3 length is 13 residues.